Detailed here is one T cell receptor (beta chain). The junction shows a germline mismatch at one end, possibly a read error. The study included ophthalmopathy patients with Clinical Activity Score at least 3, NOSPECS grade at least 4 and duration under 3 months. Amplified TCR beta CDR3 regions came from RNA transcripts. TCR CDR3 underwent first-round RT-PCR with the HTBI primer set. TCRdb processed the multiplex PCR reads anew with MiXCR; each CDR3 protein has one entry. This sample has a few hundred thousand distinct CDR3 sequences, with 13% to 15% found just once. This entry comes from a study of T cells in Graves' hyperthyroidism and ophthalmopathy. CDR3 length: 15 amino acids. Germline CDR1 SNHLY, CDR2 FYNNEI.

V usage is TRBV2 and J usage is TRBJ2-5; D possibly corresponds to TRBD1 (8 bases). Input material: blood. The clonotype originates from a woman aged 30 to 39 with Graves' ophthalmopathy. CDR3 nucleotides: TGTGCCAGCAGAGAAGGACAGGGAGGGGGAGAGACCCAGTACTTC. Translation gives CASREGQGGGETQYF.